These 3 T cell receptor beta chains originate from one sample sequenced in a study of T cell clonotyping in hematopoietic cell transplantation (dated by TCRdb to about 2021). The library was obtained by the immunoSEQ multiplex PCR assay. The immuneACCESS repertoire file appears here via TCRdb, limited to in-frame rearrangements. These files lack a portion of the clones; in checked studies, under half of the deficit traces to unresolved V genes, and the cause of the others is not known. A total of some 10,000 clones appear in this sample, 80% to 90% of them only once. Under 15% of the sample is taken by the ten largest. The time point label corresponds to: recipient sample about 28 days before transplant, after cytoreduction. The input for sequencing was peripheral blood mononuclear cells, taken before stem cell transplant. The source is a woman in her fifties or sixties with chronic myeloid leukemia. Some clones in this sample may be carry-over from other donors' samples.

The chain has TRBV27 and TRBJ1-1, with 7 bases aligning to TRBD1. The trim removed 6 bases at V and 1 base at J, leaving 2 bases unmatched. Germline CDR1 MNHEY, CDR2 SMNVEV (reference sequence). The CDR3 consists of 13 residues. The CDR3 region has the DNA TGTGCCAGCAGAGGGACAGAGAACACTGAAGCTTTCTTT. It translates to CASRGTENTEAFF.

This chain's CDR3 is CASSQDTGNRYEQYF. CDR3 sequence (DNA): TGTGCCAGCAGCCAAGATACAGGGAATCGGTACGAGCAGTACTTC. The rearrangement joins TRBV14 to TRBJ2-7; weak D call: TRBD1 (6 bases). The V gene's germline CDR1 is SGHDN and CDR2 FVKESK. With 0 bases removed from V and 4 bases from J, the gap between germline ends came to 13 bases. CDR3 length: 15 residues.

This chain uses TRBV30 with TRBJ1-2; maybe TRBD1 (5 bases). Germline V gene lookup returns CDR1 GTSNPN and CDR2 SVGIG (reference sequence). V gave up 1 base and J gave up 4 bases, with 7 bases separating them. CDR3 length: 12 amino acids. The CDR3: CAWSGQPYGYTF. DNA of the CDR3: TGTGCCTGGAGTGGACAGCCCTATGGCTACACCTTC.